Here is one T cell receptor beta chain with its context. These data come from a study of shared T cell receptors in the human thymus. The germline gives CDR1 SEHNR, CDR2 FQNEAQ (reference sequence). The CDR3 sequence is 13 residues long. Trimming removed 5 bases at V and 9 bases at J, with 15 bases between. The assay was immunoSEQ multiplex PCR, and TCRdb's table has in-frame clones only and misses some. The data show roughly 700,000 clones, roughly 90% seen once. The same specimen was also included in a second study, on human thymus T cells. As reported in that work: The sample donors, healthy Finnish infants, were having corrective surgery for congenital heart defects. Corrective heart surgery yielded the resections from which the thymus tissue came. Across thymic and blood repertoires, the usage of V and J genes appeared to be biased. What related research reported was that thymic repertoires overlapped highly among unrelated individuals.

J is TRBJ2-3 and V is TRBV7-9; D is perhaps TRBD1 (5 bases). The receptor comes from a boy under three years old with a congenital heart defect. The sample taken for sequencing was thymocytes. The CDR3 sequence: CASSPDSNRTQYF. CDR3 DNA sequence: TGTGCCAGCAGCCCTGACAGTAACCGAACGCAGTATTTT.